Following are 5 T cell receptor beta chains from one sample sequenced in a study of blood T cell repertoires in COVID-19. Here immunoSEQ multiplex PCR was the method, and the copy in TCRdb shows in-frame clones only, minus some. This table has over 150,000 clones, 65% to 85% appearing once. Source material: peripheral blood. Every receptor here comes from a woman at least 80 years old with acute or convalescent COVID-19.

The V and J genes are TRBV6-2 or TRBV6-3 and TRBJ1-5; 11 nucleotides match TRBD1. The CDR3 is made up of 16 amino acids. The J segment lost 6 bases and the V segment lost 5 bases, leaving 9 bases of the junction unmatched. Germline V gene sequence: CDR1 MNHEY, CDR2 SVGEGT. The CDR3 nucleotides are TGTGCCAGCAGTACCAGGGACAGGGGGTTTAGTCAGCCCCAGCATTTT. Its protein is CASSTRDRGFSQPQHF.

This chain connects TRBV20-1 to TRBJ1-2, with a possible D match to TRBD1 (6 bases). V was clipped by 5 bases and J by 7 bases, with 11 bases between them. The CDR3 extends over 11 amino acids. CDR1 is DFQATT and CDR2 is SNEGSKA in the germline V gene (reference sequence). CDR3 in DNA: TGCAGTGCTCTAGGGGGAACTGGCTACACCTTC. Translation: CSALGGTGYTF.

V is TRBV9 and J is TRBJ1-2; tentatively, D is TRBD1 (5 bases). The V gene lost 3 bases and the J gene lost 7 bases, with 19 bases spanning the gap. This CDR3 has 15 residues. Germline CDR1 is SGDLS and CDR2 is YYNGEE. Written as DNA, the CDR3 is TGTGCCAGCAGCGGAACAGACGGACGGGGGGGTGGCTACACCTTC. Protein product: CASSGTDGRGGGYTF.

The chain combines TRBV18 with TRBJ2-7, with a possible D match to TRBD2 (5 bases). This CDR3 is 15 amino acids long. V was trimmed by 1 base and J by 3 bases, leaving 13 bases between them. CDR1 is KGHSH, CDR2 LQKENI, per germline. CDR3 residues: CASSPLEGTHYEQYF. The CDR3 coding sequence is TGTGCCAGCTCACCACTCGAGGGAACCCACTACGAGCAGTACTTC.

The CDR3: CASSLEAGVGNSPLHF. The CDR3 bases are TGTGCCAGCAGCTTAGAGGCCGGGGTCGGGAATTCACCCCTCCACTTT. The V and J genes are TRBV13 and TRBJ1-6; no definite D call. The germline CDR1 and CDR2 sequences are PRHDT and FYEKMQ (reference sequence). The CDR3 has 16 amino acids. With 1 base removed from V and 7 bases from J, the gap between germline ends came to 14 bases.